The entry below gives a single TCR beta chain sequence along with its context. The antigen is not known. The assay was immunoSEQ multiplex PCR, and TCRdb's table has in-frame clones only and misses some. The table records under 100,000 clones, less than 85% of them present only once. The data are from a study of OX40 agonist ivuxolimab in advanced cancers. Across the study: Patients were infused with ivuxolimab every 2 weeks at 0.01 to 10 mg/kg.

The study's findings and limits: Compared with others, partial responders at 0.1-3.0 mg/kg displayed clonal expansion among the lowest.

The clonotype comes from an adult with an advanced solid tumor such as melanoma, head and neck, liver or kidney cancer. Sequenced here: CD4+ or CD8+ T cells sorted from blood, sampled in a trial of the OX40 agonist ivuxolimab.

Written as DNA, the CDR3 is TGTGCCACCAGCAGACGGGGGGTGAACACTGAAGCTTTCTTT. It specifies CATSRRGVNTEAFF. The chain employs TRBV15 and TRBJ1-1; possibly TRBD1 for D (5 bases). This CDR3 comprises 14 residues. CDR1 and CDR2 from the germline V gene are LNHNV and YYDKDF (reference sequence). Trimming shortened V by 2 bases and J by 0 bases, and 7 bases separated the two germline ends.